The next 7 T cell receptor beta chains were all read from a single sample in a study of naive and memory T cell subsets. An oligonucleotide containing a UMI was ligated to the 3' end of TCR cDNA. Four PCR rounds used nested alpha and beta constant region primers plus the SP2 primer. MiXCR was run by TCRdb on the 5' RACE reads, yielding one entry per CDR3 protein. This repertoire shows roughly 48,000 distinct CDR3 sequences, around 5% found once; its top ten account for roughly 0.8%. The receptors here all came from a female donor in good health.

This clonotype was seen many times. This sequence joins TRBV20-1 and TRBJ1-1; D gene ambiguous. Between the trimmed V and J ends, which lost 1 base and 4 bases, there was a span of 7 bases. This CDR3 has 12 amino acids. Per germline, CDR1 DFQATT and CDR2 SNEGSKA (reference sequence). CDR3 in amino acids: CSARGQSTEAFF. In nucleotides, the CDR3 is TGCAGTGCTAGAGGTCAAAGCACTGAAGCTTTCTTT.

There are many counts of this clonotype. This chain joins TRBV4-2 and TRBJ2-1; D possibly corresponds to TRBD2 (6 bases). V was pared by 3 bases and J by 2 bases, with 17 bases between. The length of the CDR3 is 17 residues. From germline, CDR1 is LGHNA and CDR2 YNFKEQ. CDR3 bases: TGTGCCAGCAGCCAGATTACGGAGGGCCTCACCTACAATGAGCAGTTCTTC. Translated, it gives CASSQITEGLTYNEQFF.

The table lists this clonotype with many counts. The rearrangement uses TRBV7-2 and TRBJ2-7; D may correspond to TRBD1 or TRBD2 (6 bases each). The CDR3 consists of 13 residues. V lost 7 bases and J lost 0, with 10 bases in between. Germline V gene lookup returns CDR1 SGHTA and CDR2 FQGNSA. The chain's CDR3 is CASMGGRSYEQYF. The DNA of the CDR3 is TGTGCCAGCATGGGGGGCCGCTCCTACGAGCAGTACTTC.

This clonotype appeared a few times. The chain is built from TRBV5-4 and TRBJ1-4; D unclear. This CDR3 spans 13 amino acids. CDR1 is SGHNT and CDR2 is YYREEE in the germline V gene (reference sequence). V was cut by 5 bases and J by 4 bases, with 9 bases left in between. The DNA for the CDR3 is TGTGCCAGCAGGGGAGGGAGTAATGAAAAACTGTTTTTT. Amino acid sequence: CASRGGSNEKLFF.

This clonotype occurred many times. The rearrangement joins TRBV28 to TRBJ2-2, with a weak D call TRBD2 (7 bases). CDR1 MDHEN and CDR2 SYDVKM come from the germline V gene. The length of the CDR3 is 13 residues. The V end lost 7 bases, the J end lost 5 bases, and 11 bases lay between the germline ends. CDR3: CASTRGGTGELFF. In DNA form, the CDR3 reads TGTGCCAGCACAAGGGGGGGTACCGGGGAGCTGTTTTTT.

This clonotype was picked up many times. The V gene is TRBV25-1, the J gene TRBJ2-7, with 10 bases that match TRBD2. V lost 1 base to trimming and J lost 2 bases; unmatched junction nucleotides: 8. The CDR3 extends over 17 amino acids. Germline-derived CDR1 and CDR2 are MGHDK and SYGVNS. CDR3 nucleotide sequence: TGTGCCAGCAGTGAATCGTGGACTAGCGGACAAACCTACGAGCAGTACTTC. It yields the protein CASSESWTSGQTYEQYF.

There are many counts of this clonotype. The CDR3 DNA reads TGCAGCGTTGTTGTGGGGGTGGTTAACGAGCAGTACTTC. It yields the protein CSVVVGVVNEQYF. The V and J genes are TRBV29-1 and TRBJ2-7, with D perhaps given as TRBD1 or TRBD2 (5 bases each). The CDR3 is made up of 13 amino acids. The V end lost 4 bases, the J end lost 5 bases, and 15 bases lay between the germline ends. In germline, CDR1 is SQVTM, CDR2 ANQGSEA.